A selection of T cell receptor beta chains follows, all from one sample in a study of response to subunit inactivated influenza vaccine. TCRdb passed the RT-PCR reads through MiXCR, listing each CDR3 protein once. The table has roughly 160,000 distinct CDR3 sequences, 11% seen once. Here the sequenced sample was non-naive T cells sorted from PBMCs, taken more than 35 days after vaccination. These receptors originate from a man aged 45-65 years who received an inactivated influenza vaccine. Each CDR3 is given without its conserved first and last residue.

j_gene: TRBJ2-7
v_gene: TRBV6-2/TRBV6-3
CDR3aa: ASSFAAGASYEQY

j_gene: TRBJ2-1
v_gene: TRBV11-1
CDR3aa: ASSFMSPGRDEQF

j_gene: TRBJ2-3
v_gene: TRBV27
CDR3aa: ASSFLLGADTQY

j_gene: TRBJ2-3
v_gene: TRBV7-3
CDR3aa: ASSPGLAGGKDTQY

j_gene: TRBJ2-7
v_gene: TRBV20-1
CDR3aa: SARGSRQGTLWEQY

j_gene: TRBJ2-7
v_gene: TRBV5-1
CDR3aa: ASSPRDPSWGQY

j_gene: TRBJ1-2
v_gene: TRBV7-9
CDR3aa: ASSLYGYT

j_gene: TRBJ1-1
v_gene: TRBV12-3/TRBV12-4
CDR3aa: ASSDVNRGRAF

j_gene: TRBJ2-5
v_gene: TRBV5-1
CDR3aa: ASSLGARETQY

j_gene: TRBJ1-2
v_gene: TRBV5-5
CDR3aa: ASSLVVGQGYGYT

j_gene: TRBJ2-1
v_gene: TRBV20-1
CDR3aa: SARWGGTGTNEQF

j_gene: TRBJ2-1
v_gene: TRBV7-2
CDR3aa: ASSLPPSGVYSYEQF

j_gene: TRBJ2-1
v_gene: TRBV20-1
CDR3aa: SARVGTSGSDEQF

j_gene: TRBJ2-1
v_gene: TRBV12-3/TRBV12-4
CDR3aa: ASSFPPGTSGNNEQF

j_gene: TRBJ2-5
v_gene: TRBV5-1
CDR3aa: ASSPPSGGAETQY

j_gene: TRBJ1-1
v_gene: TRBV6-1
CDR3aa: ASRAGPRTEAF